One T cell receptor (beta chain) is described in this entry. CDR1 SGHVS and CDR2 FNYEAQ come from the germline V gene. The V and J ends lost 0 bases and 10 bases, in that order; junction bases with no gene match: 12. This CDR3 region has 18 residues. This sample stems from a study of blood T cell repertoires in COVID-19. Sequenced by immunoSEQ multiplex PCR; TCRdb stores in-frame clones only, minus some. Altogether under 300,000 clones are present, approximately 80% being singletons, with the ten largest covering approximately 4.9%. Sequencing used peripheral blood. The chain is built from TRBV7-6 and TRBJ2-1; 13 nucleotides match TRBD2. The sequence was obtained from a woman older than 75 with active or convalescent COVID-19. The CDR3 protein is CASSLAVVTSGRTGEQFF. DNA for the CDR3: TGTGCCAGCAGCTTAGCCGTCGTGACTAGCGGGAGGACAGGGGAGCAGTTCTTC.